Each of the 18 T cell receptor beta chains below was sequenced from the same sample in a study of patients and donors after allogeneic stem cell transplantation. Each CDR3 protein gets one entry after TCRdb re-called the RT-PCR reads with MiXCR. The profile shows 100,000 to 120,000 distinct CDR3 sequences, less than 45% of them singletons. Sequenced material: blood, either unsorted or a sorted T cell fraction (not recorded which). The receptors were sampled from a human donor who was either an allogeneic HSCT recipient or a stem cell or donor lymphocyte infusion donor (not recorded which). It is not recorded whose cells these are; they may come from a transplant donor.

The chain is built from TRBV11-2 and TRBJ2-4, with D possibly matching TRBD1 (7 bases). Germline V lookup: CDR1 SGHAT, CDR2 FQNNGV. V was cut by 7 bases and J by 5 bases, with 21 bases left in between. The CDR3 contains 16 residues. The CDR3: CASTLARTGGENIQYF. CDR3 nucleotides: TGTGCCAGCACCCTCGCAAGGACAGGCGGGGAAAACATTCAGTACTTC. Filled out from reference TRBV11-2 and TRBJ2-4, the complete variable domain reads EAGVAQSPRYKIIEKRQSVAFWCNPISGHATLYWYQQILGQGPKLLIQFQNNGVVDDSQLPKDRFSAERLKGVDSTLKIQPAKLEDSAVYLCASTLARTGGENIQYFGAGTRLSVL.

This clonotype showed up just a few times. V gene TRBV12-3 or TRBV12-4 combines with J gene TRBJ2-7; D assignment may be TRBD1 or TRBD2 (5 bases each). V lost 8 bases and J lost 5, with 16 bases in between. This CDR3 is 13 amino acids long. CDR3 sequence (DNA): TGTGCCAGCCAGTTTATGGGACGAAACGAGCAGTACTTC. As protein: CASQFMGRNEQYF.

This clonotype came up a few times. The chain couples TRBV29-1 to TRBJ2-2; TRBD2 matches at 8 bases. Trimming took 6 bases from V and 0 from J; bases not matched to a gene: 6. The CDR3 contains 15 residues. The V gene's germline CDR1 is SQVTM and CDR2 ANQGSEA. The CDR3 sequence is CSVLPGLANTGELFF. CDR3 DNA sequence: TGCAGCGTGTTACCGGGACTAGCGAACACCGGGGAGCTGTTTTTT.

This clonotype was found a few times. The CDR3 nucleotides read TGTGCCAGCAGCCCCACGGGGTGGTTCGACATTCAGTACTTC. This encodes CASSPTGWFDIQYF. This sequence joins TRBV6-5 and TRBJ2-4; possibly TRBD2 for D (5 bases). V was pared by 6 bases and J by 8 bases, with 17 bases between. Germline lookup yields CDR1 MNHEY and CDR2 SVGAGI. The CDR3 extends over 14 amino acids.

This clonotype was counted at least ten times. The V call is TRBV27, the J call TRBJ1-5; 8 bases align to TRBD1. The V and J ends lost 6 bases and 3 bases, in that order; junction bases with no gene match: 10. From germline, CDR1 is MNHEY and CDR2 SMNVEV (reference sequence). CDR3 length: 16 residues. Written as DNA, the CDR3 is TGTGCCAGCAGATCAAAACAGGGGGGATTCAATCAGCCCCAGCATTTT. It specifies CASRSKQGGFNQPQHF.

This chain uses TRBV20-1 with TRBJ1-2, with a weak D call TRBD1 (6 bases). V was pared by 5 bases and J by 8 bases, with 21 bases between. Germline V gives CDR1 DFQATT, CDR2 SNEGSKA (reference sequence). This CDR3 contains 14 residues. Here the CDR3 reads CSAHTGTLRSGYTF. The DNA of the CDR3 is TGCAGTGCTCACACCGGGACACTGAGAAGCGGCTACACCTTC.

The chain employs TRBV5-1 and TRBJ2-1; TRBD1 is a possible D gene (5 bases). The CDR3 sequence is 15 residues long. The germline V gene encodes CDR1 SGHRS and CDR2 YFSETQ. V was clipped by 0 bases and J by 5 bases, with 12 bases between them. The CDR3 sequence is CASSLEGQGDNEQFF. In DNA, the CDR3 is TGCGCCAGCAGCTTGGAGGGCCAAGGGGACAATGAGCAGTTCTTC.

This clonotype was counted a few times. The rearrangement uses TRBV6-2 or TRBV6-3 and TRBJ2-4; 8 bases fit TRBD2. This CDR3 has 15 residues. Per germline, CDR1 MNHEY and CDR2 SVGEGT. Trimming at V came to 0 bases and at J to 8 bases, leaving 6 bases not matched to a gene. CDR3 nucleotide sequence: TGTGCCAGCAGTTACTCTCGGGAGGGAGTTGACATTCAGTACTTC. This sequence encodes CASSYSREGVDIQYF.

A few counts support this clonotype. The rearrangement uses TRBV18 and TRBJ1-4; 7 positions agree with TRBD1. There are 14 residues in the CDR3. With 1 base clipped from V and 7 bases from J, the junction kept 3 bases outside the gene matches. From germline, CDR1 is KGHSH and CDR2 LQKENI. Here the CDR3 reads CASSPRRGSEKLFF. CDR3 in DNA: TGTGCCAGCTCACCACGCAGGGGGAGTGAAAAACTGTTTTTT.

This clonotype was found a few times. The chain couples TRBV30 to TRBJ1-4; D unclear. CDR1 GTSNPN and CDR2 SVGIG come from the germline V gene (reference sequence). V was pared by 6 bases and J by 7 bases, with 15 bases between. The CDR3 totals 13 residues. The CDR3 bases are TGTGCCTGCTCCCCGTGGGGAAGTGAAAAACTGTTTTTT. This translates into CACSPWGSEKLFF. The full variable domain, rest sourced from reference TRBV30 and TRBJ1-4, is SQTIHQWPATLVQPVGSPLSLECTVEGTSNPNLYWYRQAAGRGLQLLFYSVGIGQISSEVPQNLSASRPQDRQFILSSKKLLLSDSGFYLCACSPWGSEKLFFGSGTQLSVL.

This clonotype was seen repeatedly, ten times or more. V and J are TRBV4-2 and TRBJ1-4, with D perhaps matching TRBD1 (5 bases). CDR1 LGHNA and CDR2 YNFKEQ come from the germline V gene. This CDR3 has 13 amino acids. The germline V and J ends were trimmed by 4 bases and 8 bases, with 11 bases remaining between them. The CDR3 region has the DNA TGTGCCAGCAGCCTTCAGGGCGGCGAAAAACTGTTTTTT. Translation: CASSLQGGEKLFF.

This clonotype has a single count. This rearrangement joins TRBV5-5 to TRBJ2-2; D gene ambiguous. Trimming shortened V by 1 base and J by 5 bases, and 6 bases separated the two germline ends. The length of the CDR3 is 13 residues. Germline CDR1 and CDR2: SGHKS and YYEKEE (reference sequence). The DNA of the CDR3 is TGTGCCAGCAGCTTGATTCTTACCGGGGAGCTGTTTTTT. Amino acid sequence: CASSLILTGELFF.

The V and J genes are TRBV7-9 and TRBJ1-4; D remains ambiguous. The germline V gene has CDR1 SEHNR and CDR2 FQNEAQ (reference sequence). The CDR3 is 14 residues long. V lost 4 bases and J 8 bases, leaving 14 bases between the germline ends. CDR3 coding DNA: TGTGCCAGCAGCTCATCAGGAGGAGGGGAAAAACTGTTTTTT. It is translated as CASSSSGGGEKLFF.

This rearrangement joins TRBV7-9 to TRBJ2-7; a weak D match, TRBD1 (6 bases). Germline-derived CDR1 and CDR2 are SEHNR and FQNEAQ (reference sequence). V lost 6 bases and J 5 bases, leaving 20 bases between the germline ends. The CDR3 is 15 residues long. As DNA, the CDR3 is TGTGCCAGCAGTTCCCACAGGGTGGAGAAGGACGAGCAGTACTTC. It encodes CASSSHRVEKDEQYF.

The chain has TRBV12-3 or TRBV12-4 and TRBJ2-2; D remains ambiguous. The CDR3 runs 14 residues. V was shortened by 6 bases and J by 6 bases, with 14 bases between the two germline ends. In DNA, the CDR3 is TGTGCCAGCAGCAAACAAAAGGTCCCCGGGGAGCTGTTTTTT. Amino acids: CASSKQKVPGELFF.

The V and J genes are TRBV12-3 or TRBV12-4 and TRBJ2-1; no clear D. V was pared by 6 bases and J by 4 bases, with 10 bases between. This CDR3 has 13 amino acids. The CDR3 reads CASRAGHYNEQFF. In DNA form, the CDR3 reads TGTGCCAGCAGAGCCGGGCATTACAATGAGCAGTTCTTC.

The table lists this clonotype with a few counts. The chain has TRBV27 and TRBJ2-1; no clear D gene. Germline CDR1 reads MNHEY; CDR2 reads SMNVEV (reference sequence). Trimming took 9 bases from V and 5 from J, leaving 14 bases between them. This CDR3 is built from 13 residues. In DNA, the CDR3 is TGTGCCAGTCAAACCTCCACCAACAATGAGCAGTTCTTC. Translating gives CASQTSTNNEQFF.

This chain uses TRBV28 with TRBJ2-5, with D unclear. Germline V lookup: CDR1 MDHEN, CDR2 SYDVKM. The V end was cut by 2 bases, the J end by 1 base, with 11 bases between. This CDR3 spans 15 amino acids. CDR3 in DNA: TGTGCCAGCAGTTTAAAGTGGCGCCTCCAAGAGACCCAGTACTTC. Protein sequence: CASSLKWRLQETQYF.